Described below is a single TCR beta chain sequence and its context. Its antigen is undetermined. Produced via immunoSEQ multiplex PCR; TCRdb's table is partial and in-frame only. Of about 84,000 clones in the sample, approximately 88% are singletons; the top ten hold 2.5% to 3%. This specimen comes from a study of OX40 agonist ivuxolimab in advanced cancers. Background on the study: Each patient was given ivuxolimab into a vein every 2 weeks, at 0.01 to 10 mg/kg. General observations from the study: Clones of CD4+ and CD8+ blood T cells grew by week 6 at doses of 0.1 to 3.0 mg/kg. On average, CD8+ T cells showed a greater number of expanded clones than CD4+.

Germline lookup yields CDR1 LGHNA and CDR2 YNFKEQ. This CDR3 contains 16 residues. Losses at the gene ends were 4 bases for V and 4 bases for J; bases not matched to a gene: 7. This chain joins TRBV4-2 and TRBJ1-5, with TRBD1 matching over 10 bases. Here the sequenced sample was CD4+ or CD8+ T cells sorted from blood, taken in a trial of the OX40 agonist ivuxolimab. This TCR was sampled from an adult with an advanced solid tumor such as melanoma, head and neck, liver or kidney cancer. This chain's CDR3 is CASSLLTGGVNQPQHF. The CDR3, as DNA: TGTGCCAGCAGCCTGCTGACAGGGGGCGTGAATCAGCCCCAGCATTTT.